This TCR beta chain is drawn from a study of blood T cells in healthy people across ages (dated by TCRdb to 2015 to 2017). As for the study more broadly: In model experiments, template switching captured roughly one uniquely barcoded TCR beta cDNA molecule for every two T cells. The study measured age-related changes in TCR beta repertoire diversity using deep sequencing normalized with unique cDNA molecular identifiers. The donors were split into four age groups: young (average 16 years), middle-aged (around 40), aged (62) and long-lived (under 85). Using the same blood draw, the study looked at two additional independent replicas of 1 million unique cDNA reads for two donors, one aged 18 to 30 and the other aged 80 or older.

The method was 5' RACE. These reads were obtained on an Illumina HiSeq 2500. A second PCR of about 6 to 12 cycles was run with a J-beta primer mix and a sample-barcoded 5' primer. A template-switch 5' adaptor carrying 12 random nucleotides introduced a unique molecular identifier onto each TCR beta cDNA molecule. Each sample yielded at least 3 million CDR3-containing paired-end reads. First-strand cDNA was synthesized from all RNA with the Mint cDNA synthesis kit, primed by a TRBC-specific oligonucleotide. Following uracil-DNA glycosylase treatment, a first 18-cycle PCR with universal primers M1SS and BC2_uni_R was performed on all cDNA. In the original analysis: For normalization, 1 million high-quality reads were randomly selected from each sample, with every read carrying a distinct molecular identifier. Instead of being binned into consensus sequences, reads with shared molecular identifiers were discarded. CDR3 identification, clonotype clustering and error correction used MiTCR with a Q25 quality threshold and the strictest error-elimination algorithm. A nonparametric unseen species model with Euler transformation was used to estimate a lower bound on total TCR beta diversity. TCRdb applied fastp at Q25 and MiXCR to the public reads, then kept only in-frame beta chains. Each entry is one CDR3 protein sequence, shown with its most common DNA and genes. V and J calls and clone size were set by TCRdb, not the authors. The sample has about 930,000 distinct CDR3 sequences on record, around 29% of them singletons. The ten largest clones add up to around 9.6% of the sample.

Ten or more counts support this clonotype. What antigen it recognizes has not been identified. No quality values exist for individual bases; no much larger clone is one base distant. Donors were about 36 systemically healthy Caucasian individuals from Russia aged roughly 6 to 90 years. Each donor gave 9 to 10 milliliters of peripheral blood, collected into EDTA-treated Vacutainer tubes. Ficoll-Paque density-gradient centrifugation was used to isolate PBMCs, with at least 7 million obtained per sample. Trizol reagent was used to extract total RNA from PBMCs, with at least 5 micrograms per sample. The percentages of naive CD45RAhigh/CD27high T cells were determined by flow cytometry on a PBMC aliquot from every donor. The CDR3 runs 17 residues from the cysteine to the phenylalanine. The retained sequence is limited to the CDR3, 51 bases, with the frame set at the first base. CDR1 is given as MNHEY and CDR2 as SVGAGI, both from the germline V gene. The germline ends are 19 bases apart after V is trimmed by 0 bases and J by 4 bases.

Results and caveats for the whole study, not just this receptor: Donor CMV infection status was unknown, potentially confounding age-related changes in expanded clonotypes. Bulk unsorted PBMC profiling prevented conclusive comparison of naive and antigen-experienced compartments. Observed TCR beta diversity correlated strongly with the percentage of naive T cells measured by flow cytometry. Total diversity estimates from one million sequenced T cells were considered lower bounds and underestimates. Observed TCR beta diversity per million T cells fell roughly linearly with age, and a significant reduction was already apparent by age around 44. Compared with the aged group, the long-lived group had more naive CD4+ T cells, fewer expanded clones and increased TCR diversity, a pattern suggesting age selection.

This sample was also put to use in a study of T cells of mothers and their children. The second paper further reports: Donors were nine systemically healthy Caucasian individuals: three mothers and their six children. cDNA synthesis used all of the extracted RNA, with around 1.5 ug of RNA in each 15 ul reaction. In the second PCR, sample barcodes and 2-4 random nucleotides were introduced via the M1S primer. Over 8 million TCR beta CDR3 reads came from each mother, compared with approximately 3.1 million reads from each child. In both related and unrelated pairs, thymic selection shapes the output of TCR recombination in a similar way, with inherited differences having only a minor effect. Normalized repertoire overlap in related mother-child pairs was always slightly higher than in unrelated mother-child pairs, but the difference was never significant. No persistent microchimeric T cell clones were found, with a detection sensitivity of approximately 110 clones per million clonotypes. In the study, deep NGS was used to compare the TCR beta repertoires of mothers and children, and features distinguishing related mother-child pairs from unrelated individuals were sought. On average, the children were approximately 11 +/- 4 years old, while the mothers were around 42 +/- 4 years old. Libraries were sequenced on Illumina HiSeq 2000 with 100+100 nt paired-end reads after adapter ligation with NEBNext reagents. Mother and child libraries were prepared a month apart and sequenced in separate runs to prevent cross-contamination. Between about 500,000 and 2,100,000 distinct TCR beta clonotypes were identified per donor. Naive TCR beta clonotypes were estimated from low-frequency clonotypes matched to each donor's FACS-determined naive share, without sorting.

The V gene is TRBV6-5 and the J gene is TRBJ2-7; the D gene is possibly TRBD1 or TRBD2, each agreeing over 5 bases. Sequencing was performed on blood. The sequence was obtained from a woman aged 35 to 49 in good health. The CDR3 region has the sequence CASSYSRTGRAEYEQYF. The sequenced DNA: TGTGCCAGCAGTTACTCGCGCACGGGACGGGCAGAATACGAGCAGTACTTC.